The 31 T cell receptor beta chains listed next were all sequenced from one sample in a study of cytotoxic CD8 clonotypes in ibrutinib-treated CLL. Here immunoSEQ multiplex PCR was the method, and the copy in TCRdb shows in-frame clones only, minus some. The table lists some 150,000 clones, 79% of them singletons. Specimen: PBMCs, collected after 12 months of ibrutinib treatment. The receptors stem from a human donor with chronic lymphocytic leukemia.

V and J are TRBV6-5 and TRBJ1-4, with TRBD1 as a possible D gene (5 bases). V was pared by 5 bases and J by 8 bases, with 18 bases between. There are 15 residues in the CDR3. Germline V gives CDR1 MNHEY, CDR2 SVGAGI. Here the CDR3 reads CASSKGGQQEEKLFF. The CDR3 coding sequence is TGTGCCAGCAGTAAAGGTGGACAACAGGAAGAAAAACTGTTTTTT.

The chain links TRBV4-3 to TRBJ2-7, with a possible D match to TRBD1 (5 bases). From germline, CDR1 is LGHNA and CDR2 YSLEER. The CDR3 runs to 14 residues. The germline V and J ends were trimmed by 3 bases and 0 bases, with 9 bases remaining between them. The CDR3 is CASSHQGYSYEQYF. CDR3 DNA sequence: TGCGCCAGCAGCCACCAGGGATACTCCTACGAGCAGTACTTC.

The chain combines TRBV19 with TRBJ2-5, with a possible D match to TRBD2 (5 bases). Trimming cost V 6 bases and J 0 bases, with 11 bases left between them. The CDR3 is 14 residues long. Looked up from germline, CDR1 is LNHDA and CDR2 is SQIVND (reference sequence). CDR3 coding DNA: TGTGCCAGTAGAGAAATCGGGAACCAAGAGACCCAGTACTTC. Translating gives CASREIGNQETQYF.

This chain connects TRBV7-9 to TRBJ2-7, with TRBD1 matching over 8 bases. V was pared by 4 bases and J by 6 bases, with 11 bases of the junction left unmatched. The germline V gene has CDR1 SEHNR and CDR2 FQNEAQ (reference sequence). The CDR3 spans 15 residues. CDR3 in amino acids: CASSSSDREIGEQYF. In DNA, the CDR3 is TGTGCCAGCAGCTCCTCGGACAGGGAGATCGGCGAGCAGTACTTC.

This clone was counted a few times. The genes are TRBV11-2 and TRBJ2-3, with TRBD2 matching 9 bases. From germline, CDR1 is SGHAT and CDR2 FQNNGV. There are 16 residues in the CDR3. V dropped 5 bases and J dropped 1; count of bases not matched to a gene: 7. CDR3 sequence (DNA): TGTGCCAGCAGCACGTATAGCGGGAGTGGCACAGATACGCAGTATTTT. Encoded protein: CASSTYSGSGTDTQYF.

The chain carries TRBV5-1 and TRBJ2-7, with D hard to call. Germline CDR1 SGHRS, CDR2 YFSETQ. Trimming stripped 4 bases from V and 2 bases from J, with 13 bases between. The CDR3 length is 14 residues. The CDR3 region has the DNA TGCGCCAGCAGCAAGGCGTCCCCTACCTACGAGCAGTACTTC. It codes for CASSKASPTYEQYF.

This chain joins TRBV5-1 and TRBJ2-3; 13 nucleotides agree with TRBD2. CDR3 size: 17 residues. J lost 6 bases, V lost 4 bases, and 11 bases had no gene match. CDR1 and CDR2 (germline): SGHRS, YFSETQ. The CDR3 coding sequence is TGCGCCAGCAGCCTAGGGACTAGCGGGATGTCATTGGATACGCAGTATTTT. It specifies CASSLGTSGMSLDTQYF.

The rearrangement uses TRBV19 and TRBJ1-2, with D perhaps matching TRBD1 (5 bases). This CDR3 comprises 17 residues. V was shortened by 9 bases and J by 3 bases, with 26 bases between the two germline ends. From germline, CDR1 is LNHDA and CDR2 SQIVND (reference sequence). The CDR3, as DNA: TGTGCCAGCTCGTTTGGACGATTACAGGAGAGATACTATGGCTACACCTTC. Translated, it gives CASSFGRLQERYYGYTF.

V usage is TRBV13 and J usage is TRBJ1-1; D unclear. The CDR3 loop spans 13 amino acids. In germline, CDR1 is PRHDT, CDR2 FYEKMQ (reference sequence). V was trimmed by 1 base and J by 0 bases, leaving 3 bases between them. CDR3 loop: CASSLEVNTEAFF. For the CDR3, the DNA is TGTGCCAGCAGCTTAGAAGTGAACACTGAAGCTTTCTTT.

CDR3 loop: CASSRLAGDTDTQYF. The CDR3 bases are TGTGCCAGCAGCCGACTAGCGGGGGACACAGATACGCAGTATTTT. The rearrangement links TRBV14 to TRBJ2-3; 12 bases line up with TRBD2. This CDR3 has 15 amino acids. Germline CDR1 and CDR2: SGHDN and FVKESK. After removal of 4 bases from V and 2 bases from J, the junction contained 1 base not matched to a gene.

The rearrangement links TRBV6-5 to TRBJ2-7; D call uncertain. V gave up 0 bases and J gave up 6 bases, with 15 bases separating them. There are 15 residues in the CDR3. From germline, CDR1 is MNHEY and CDR2 SVGAGI. This CDR3 reads CASSYSPKNGREQYF. The DNA of the CDR3 is TGTGCCAGCAGTTACTCCCCCAAGAATGGTCGCGAGCAGTACTTC.

This clone was recorded only once. The CDR3 reads CASSQGRVDTGAYEQYF. Written as DNA, the CDR3 is TGTGCCAGCAGCCAAGGTAGGGTAGATACAGGCGCCTACGAGCAGTACTTC. J is TRBJ2-7 and V is TRBV4-2, with D perhaps matching TRBD1 (5 bases). Trimming pared 1 base from V and 2 bases from J, leaving 18 bases between. From germline, CDR1 is LGHNA and CDR2 YNFKEQ. The CDR3 totals 17 residues.

This clone is a singleton in its sample. This chain connects TRBV4-3 to TRBJ2-3; 9 positions agree with TRBD2. CDR1 LGHNA and CDR2 YSLEER come from the germline V gene. The CDR3 loop spans 16 amino acids. V lost 0 bases and J lost 4; bases outside the gene matches: 5. CDR3: CASSQDIAGAADTQYF. CDR3 DNA sequence: TGCGCCAGCAGCCAAGACATAGCGGGAGCGGCAGATACGCAGTATTTT.

This clone was picked up one time. This sequence joins TRBV19 and TRBJ2-1, with no clear D. The CDR3 has 14 amino acids. The V end was cut by 3 bases, the J end by 5 bases, with 11 bases between. Germline values: CDR1 LNHDA, CDR2 SQIVND (reference sequence). In DNA form, the CDR3 reads TGTGCCAGTAGTATGGGCCTCAATAACAATGAGCAGTTCTTC. Translation: CASSMGLNNNEQFF. The full variable domain, in which reference TRBV19 and TRBJ2-1 provide the parts outside the CDR3, is DGGITQSPKYLFRKEGQNVTLSCEQNLNHDAMYWYRQDPGQGLRLIYYSQIVNDFQKGDIAEGYSVSREKKESFPLTVTSAQKNPTAFYLCASSMGLNNNEQFFGPGTRLTVL.

V and J are TRBV19 and TRBJ2-6; no clear D gene. V was shortened by 5 bases and J by 0 bases, with 8 bases between the two germline ends. Germline V gene data show CDR1 as LNHDA and CDR2 as SQIVND (reference sequence). The CDR3 is 15 residues long. The CDR3 spells CASSQLDSGANVLTF. CDR3 coding DNA: TGTGCCAGTAGTCAACTGGACTCTGGGGCCAACGTCCTGACTTTC.

CDR3 in amino acids: CASSAGNEQFF. The CDR3 DNA is TGTGCCAGCAGCGCTGGTAATGAGCAGTTCTTC. This chain links TRBV9 with TRBJ2-1; D not certain. This CDR3 contains 11 residues. CDR1 SGDLS and CDR2 YYNGEE come from the germline V gene. Trimming took off 3 bases at V and 7 bases at J, with 5 bases between the two ends.

The genes are TRBV11-2 and TRBJ2-3; 12 nucleotides align to TRBD1. This CDR3 spans 15 amino acids. Germline V gene lookup returns CDR1 SGHAT and CDR2 FQNNGV. V lost 5 bases, J lost 5 bases, and 5 bases stayed unmatched. DNA of the CDR3: TGTGCCAGCAGCCGGGACAGGGGGCCTGAAGATACGCAGTATTTT. Translation gives CASSRDRGPEDTQYF. The full variable domain, with the rest looked up from reference TRBV11-2 and TRBJ2-3, is EAGVAQSPRYKIIEKRQSVAFWCNPISGHATLYWYQQILGQGPKLLIQFQNNGVVDDSQLPKDRFSAERLKGVDSTLKIQPAKLEDSAVYLCASSRDRGPEDTQYFGPGTRLTVL.

Only a few counts were recorded for this clone. The rearrangement joins TRBV25-1 to TRBJ2-3; D is uncertain. The V end lost 0 bases, the J end lost 2 bases, and 3 bases lay between the germline ends. Germline CDR1 MGHDK, CDR2 SYGVNS. CDR3 length: 13 amino acids. CDR3 in DNA: TGTGCCAGCAGTGAATACACCACAGATACGCAGTATTTT. This gives the protein CASSEYTTDTQYF.

The chain couples TRBV19 to TRBJ2-7, with 7 bases matching TRBD1. The trim removed 5 bases at V and 2 bases at J, leaving 6 bases unmatched. In germline, CDR1 is LNHDA, CDR2 SQIVND (reference sequence). This CDR3 has 14 amino acids. CDR3 nucleotides: TGTGCCAGTAGTTATCGGGACAGCGCCTACGAGCAGTACTTC. Translated: CASSYRDSAYEQYF.

This clone was counted a single time. This chain joins TRBV4-3 and TRBJ2-1, with 8 bases aligning to TRBD2. V lost 1 base and J lost 4; bases outside the gene matches: 6. This CDR3 is 16 amino acids long. Germline V gene data show CDR1 as LGHNA and CDR2 as YSLEER. CDR3 bases: TGCGCCAGCAGCCAAGTGAGCGGGAGCATATACAATGAGCAGTTCTTC. Translated, it gives CASSQVSGSIYNEQFF.

The chain employs TRBV6-5 and TRBJ2-2; D gene unclear. The CDR3 is 11 amino acids. Per germline, CDR1 MNHEY and CDR2 SVGAGI. V was shortened by 6 bases and J by 6 bases, with 5 bases between the two germline ends. The CDR3 spells CASRVAGELFF. Written as DNA, the CDR3 is TGTGCCAGCAGGGTCGCCGGGGAGCTGTTTTTT.

The J gene is TRBJ2-1, the V gene TRBV18; 9 bases line up with TRBD2. Germline V gene lookup returns CDR1 KGHSH and CDR2 LQKENI. V was pared by 6 bases and J by 2 bases, with 17 bases of the junction left unmatched. There are 19 residues in the CDR3. The CDR3 loop reads CASSRPLGLASHAYNEQFF. The CDR3 region has the DNA TGTGCCAGCTCTAGACCACTTGGACTAGCGAGCCACGCCTACAATGAGCAGTTCTTC.

J is TRBJ2-5 and V is TRBV9; 8 positions agree with TRBD2. J was trimmed by 4 bases and V by 4 bases; bases with no gene match: 9. CDR1 is SGDLS, CDR2 YYNGEE, per germline. This CDR3 region has 15 residues. CDR3 residues: CASSNSGAGAETQYF. Here the CDR3 DNA reads TGTGCCAGCAGCAATTCGGGAGCGGGAGCAGAGACCCAGTACTTC.

The genes are TRBV9 and TRBJ1-1, with D perhaps TRBD1 (6 bases). V was cut by 3 bases and J by 2 bases, with 14 bases left in between. Germline CDR1 SGDLS, CDR2 YYNGEE. The CDR3 covers 15 residues. The CDR3: CASSGSRDTNTEAFF. CDR3 nucleotides: TGTGCCAGCAGCGGATCCCGGGACACCAACACTGAAGCTTTCTTT.

V gene TRBV7-9 combines with J gene TRBJ2-5; no firm D call. This CDR3 spans 16 amino acids. Germline-derived CDR1 and CDR2 are SEHNR and FQNEAQ (reference sequence). Trimming cost V 0 bases and J 5 bases, with 16 bases left between them. CDR3 nucleotides: TGTGCCAGCAGCTTAGCCCCGGCCTCCGTTGTGGAGACCCAGTACTTC. It encodes CASSLAPASVVETQYF. The full variable domain, its missing parts supplied by reference TRBV7-9 and TRBJ2-5, is DTGVSQNPRHKITKRGQNVTFRCDPISEHNRLYWYRQTLGQGPEFLTYFQNEAQLEKSRLLSDRFSAERPKGSFSTLEIQRTEQGDSAMYLCASSLAPASVVETQYFGPGTRLLVL.

The gene calls are TRBV6-1 and TRBJ1-4; no clear D gene. Germline CDR1 is MNHNS and CDR2 is SASEGT. V dropped 8 bases and J dropped 4 bases, with 8 bases sitting between them. There are 12 residues in the CDR3. The CDR3 loop reads CASQPNNEKLFF. CDR3 nucleotides: TGTGCCAGCCAACCCAATAATGAAAAACTGTTTTTT.

The rearrangement joins TRBV6-5 to TRBJ1-1; 10 bases line up with TRBD1. Germline lookup yields CDR1 MNHEY and CDR2 SVGAGI. The length of the CDR3 is 14 residues. With 10 bases clipped from V and 6 bases from J, the junction kept 11 bases outside the gene matches. CDR3 coding DNA: TGTGCCACCCTCTCGGACAGGGGGATCTCTGAAGCTTTCTTT. This codes for CATLSDRGISEAFF.

This chain joins TRBV4-3 and TRBJ2-1; no clear D gene. The V gene's germline CDR1 is LGHNA and CDR2 YSLEER. V shed 0 bases and J shed 2 bases, with 8 bases lying between them. The CDR3 runs 15 residues. In DNA, the CDR3 is TGCGCCAGCAGCCAAGATCTTACGCCCTACAATGAGCAGTTCTTC. This gives the protein CASSQDLTPYNEQFF.

This clone was detected a few times. The chain joins TRBV7-9 to TRBJ2-3; 8 bases agree with TRBD1. V gave up 5 bases and J gave up 4 bases; unmatched junction bases: 8. CDR3 length: 15 residues. Germline V gene data show CDR1 as SEHNR and CDR2 as FQNEAQ (reference sequence). CDR3 sequence reads: CASSPTGAGADTQYF. For the CDR3, the DNA is TGTGCCAGCAGCCCGACAGGGGCTGGCGCAGATACGCAGTATTTT.

This clone was picked up a small number of times. The CDR3 here is CASSFSTGSFYGYTF. As DNA, the CDR3 is TGTGCCAGCAGCTTTTCCACAGGGTCTTTCTATGGCTACACCTTC. The gene calls are TRBV5-6 and TRBJ1-2; possible D gene TRBD1, 6 bases. The V gene lost 2 bases and the J gene lost 4 bases, with 15 bases spanning the gap. This CDR3 has 15 amino acids. Germline lookup yields CDR1 SGHDT and CDR2 YYEEEE.

A single count supports this clone. The rearrangement joins TRBV5-1 to TRBJ2-7, with 8 bases matching TRBD2. Trimming cost V 4 bases and J 6 bases; bases outside gene matches: 12. This CDR3 has 15 amino acids. CDR1 SGHRS and CDR2 YFSETQ come from the germline V gene. CDR3 coding DNA: TGCGCCAGCAGCCAACCCCGGACTAGCCCCCGCGAGCAGTACTTC. Translating gives CASSQPRTSPREQYF.